The 11 T cell receptor beta chains in this list originate from one sample, sequenced in a study of T-cell memory formation after mild COVID-19. MiXCR, applied by TCRdb to the 5' RACE reads, yields one record per CDR3 protein. The table records around 200,000 distinct CDR3 sequences, around 26% of them present only once. The sequencing input was PBMCs or a T cell subset sorted from them (not recorded which). The receptors come from an adult woman who had mild COVID-19 (a few samples of this study predate the infection). Cell type and time point are not known.

This rearrangement joins TRBV12-3 or TRBV12-4 to TRBJ1-5, with unresolved D. This CDR3 is built from 15 residues. V shed 0 bases and J shed 7 bases, with 13 bases lying between them. The CDR3 DNA sequence: TGTGCCAGCAGTTTAGCGTTAGGGTCGGGGCAGCCCCAGCATTTT. This gives the protein CASSLALGSGQPQHF.

V and J are TRBV29-1 and TRBJ2-3, with TRBD2 identical over 9 bases. Trimming removed 0 bases from V and 3 bases from J; junction bases left unmatched: 16. CDR1 SQVTM and CDR2 ANQGSEA come from the germline V gene. This CDR3 spans 19 amino acids. The CDR3, as DNA: TGCAGCGTTGAAGATCGGCTAGCGGGACTCTCCAGGTGGACAGATACGCAGTATTTT. Its protein product is CSVEDRLAGLSRWTDTQYF.

A few counts support this clonotype. This CDR3 is CASSYAGDRSNQPQHF. CDR3 coding DNA: TGTGCCAGCAGTTACGCGGGAGACAGGTCTAATCAGCCCCAGCATTTT. V gene TRBV6-5 combines with J gene TRBJ1-5; a possible D gene is TRBD1 (6 bases). V dropped 2 bases and J dropped 4 bases, with 15 bases sitting between them. Germline CDR1 reads MNHEY; CDR2 reads SVGAGI. CDR3 length equals 16 residues.

V usage is TRBV9 and J usage is TRBJ2-1, with 10 bases lining up with TRBD2. Germline values: CDR1 SGDLS, CDR2 YYNGEE. The CDR3 is 15 residues long. The trim removed 4 bases at V and 7 bases at J, leaving 8 bases unmatched. CDR3 sequence: CASSQSGRAWNEQFF. Written as DNA, the CDR3 is TGTGCCAGCAGCCAGAGCGGGAGGGCATGGAATGAGCAGTTCTTC.

This chain connects TRBV11-2 to TRBJ2-3; D may be TRBD1 (6 bases). CDR1 SGHAT and CDR2 FQNNGV come from the germline V gene. Trimming took 5 bases from V and 0 from J, leaving 12 bases between them. CDR3 length equals 15 residues. As DNA, the CDR3 is TGTGCCAGCAGCCCACAGGGATCTAGCACAGATACGCAGTATTTT. Its translation is CASSPQGSSTDTQYF.

The chain carries TRBV6-2 or TRBV6-3 and TRBJ2-2; no firm D call. The CDR3 totals 16 residues. V was pared by 2 bases and J by 6 bases, with 16 bases between. Germline V gene lookup returns CDR1 MNHEY and CDR2 SVGEGT. For the CDR3, the DNA is TGTGCCAGCAGTTACGCCGCCCGACGAACGGCCGGGGAGCTGTTTTTT. It yields the protein CASSYAARRTAGELFF.

This clonotype was seen a handful of times. V and J are TRBV25-1 and TRBJ2-1, with D perhaps given as TRBD1 or TRBD2 (5 bases each). V was pared by 4 bases and J by 8 bases, with 15 bases between. Germline loops: CDR1 MGHDK, CDR2 SYGVNS. CDR3 length: 14 residues. Written as DNA, the CDR3 is TGTGCCAGCAGTGCTACGGGACGGAGCGATGAGCAGTTCTTC. As protein: CASSATGRSDEQFF.

In this sample, this clonotype turned up a few times. V usage is TRBV12-3 or TRBV12-4 and J usage is TRBJ2-7, with D possibly called TRBD1 or TRBD2 (6 bases each). CDR3 length equals 14 residues. Trimming stripped 5 bases from V and 4 bases from J, with 15 bases between. This CDR3 is CASSLQGTGYEQYF. The CDR3 DNA is TGTGCCAGCAGTCTTCAGGGGACTGGGTACGAGCAGTACTTC.

In its sample, this clonotype was seen a few times. The chain uses TRBV5-1 and TRBJ2-7, with D perhaps matching TRBD2 (6 bases). CDR1 and CDR2 from the germline V gene are SGHRS and YFSETQ. V was pared by 1 base and J by 2 bases, with 13 bases between. The CDR3 sequence is 15 residues long. In nucleotides, the CDR3 is TGCGCCAGCAGCTTGTTAACAGCGGGTCCCTACGAGCAGTACTTC. It codes for CASSLLTAGPYEQYF.

The chain carries TRBV7-8 and TRBJ2-7, with 7 bases fitting TRBD2. The CDR3 spans 18 residues. V dropped 0 bases and J dropped 6; count of bases not matched to a gene: 17. Germline CDR1 SGHVS, CDR2 FQNEAQ. The CDR3 nucleotides read TGTGCCAGCAGCTTAGCCCGCAATCGAGGGACTAACCTTTTCGAGCAGTACTTC. The encoded protein is CASSLARNRGTNLFEQYF.

The chain joins TRBV24-1 to TRBJ2-7; tentatively, D is TRBD1 or TRBD2 (5 bases each). The CDR3 loop spans 15 amino acids. Germline V CDR1 and CDR2: KGHDR, SFDVKD. V was clipped by 4 bases and J by 5 bases, with 17 bases between them. DNA for the CDR3: TGTGCCACCAGTGACTCGGGACGGGGAACGGACGAGCAGTACTTC. Its translation is CATSDSGRGTDEQYF.